Following are 17 T cell receptor beta chains from one sample sequenced in a study of beta chain features in type 1 diabetes. The study reverse transcribed the entire isolated RNA, so it sequenced expressed TCRB transcripts. Repertoires were generated with immunoSEQ multiplex PCR, while TCRdb's copy carries only in-frame clones and drops some. The profile shows under 900,000 clones, about a sixth of them singletons. Specimen: naive CD4+ T cells from blood. The receptors come from a woman aged 18-30 years in good health.

This clone turned up a few times. The chain employs TRBV18 and TRBJ2-5, with 12 bases matching TRBD2. The J segment lost 5 bases and the V segment lost 5 bases, leaving 6 bases of the junction unmatched. The CDR3 is made up of 15 amino acids. CDR1 is KGHSH and CDR2 is LQKENI in the germline V gene. CDR3 DNA sequence: TGTGCCAGCTCATCACTAGCGGGAGGTCACGAGACCCAGTACTTC. It encodes CASSSLAGGHETQYF.

This clone has more than one count but fewer than ten. The J gene is TRBJ2-1, the V gene TRBV28; 9 positions match TRBD1. V lost 5 bases to trimming and J lost 0 bases; unmatched junction nucleotides: 2. The CDR3 extends over 15 amino acids. Per germline, CDR1 MDHEN and CDR2 SYDVKM. The CDR3 DNA is TGTGCCAGCAGTGGGACAGGGTTCTCCTACAATGAGCAGTTCTTC. Its protein product is CASSGTGFSYNEQFF. Looking up the rest from reference TRBV28 and TRBJ2-1 gives the full variable domain: DVKVTQSSRYLVKRTGEKVFLECVQDMDHENMFWYRQDPGLGLRLIYFSYDVKMKEKGDIPEGYSVSREKKERFSLILESASTNQTSMYLCASSGTGFSYNEQFFGPGTRLTVL.

With respect to this clone: The same CDR3 also results from other DNA sequences found in this sample. This chain joins TRBV19 and TRBJ2-3, with TRBD1 matching 7 bases. V dropped 4 bases and J dropped 0; count of bases not matched to a gene: 1. CDR1 and CDR2 (germline): LNHDA, SQIVND (reference sequence). The CDR3 length is 14 residues. The CDR3 loop is CASSRQGSTDTQYF. CDR3 nucleotides: TGTGCCAGTAGTAGACAGGGTAGCACAGATACGCAGTATTTT.

The chain recombines TRBV19 with TRBJ2-5; D ambiguous. The CDR3 has 13 residues. V was clipped by 4 bases and J by 0 bases, with 6 bases between them. CDR1 is LNHDA, CDR2 SQIVND, per germline (reference sequence). The CDR3 loop reads CASSNRHQETQYF. The DNA of the CDR3 is TGTGCCAGTAGTAATCGGCACCAAGAGACCCAGTACTTC.

This clone was detected only a few times. V gene TRBV7-2 combines with J gene TRBJ2-1, with D uncertain. Germline-derived CDR1 and CDR2 are SGHTA and FQGNSA. Trimming removed 2 bases at V and 8 bases at J, with 16 bases between. This CDR3 has 15 amino acids. The CDR3, as DNA: TGTGCCAGCAGCTTATCAGGCGCACGACCGGATGAGCAGTTCTTC. This sequence encodes CASSLSGARPDEQFF.

The V and J genes are TRBV7-2 and TRBJ1-2; possible D gene TRBD1, 6 bases. CDR3 length equals 15 residues. V lost 0 bases to trimming and J lost 6 bases, with 14 bases between them. Germline lookup yields CDR1 SGHTA and CDR2 FQGNSA. The CDR3 is CASSLAGKGEDGYTF. The CDR3 nucleotides read TGTGCCAGCAGCTTAGCAGGAAAGGGGGAGGATGGCTACACCTTC.

This sequence joins TRBV11-2 and TRBJ2-5, with 7 bases aligning to TRBD2. This CDR3 comprises 15 residues. CDR1 is SGHAT and CDR2 is FQNNGV in the germline V gene. J was trimmed by 4 bases and V by 3 bases; bases with no gene match: 8. This CDR3 reads CASSFAGGDRETQYF. Written as DNA, the CDR3 is TGTGCCAGCAGCTTTGCTGGGGGGGACCGAGAGACCCAGTACTTC.

This clone showed up just a few times. The rearrangement uses TRBV7-9 and TRBJ2-1; 9 bases match TRBD2. CDR3 length equals 14 residues. Germline CDR1 SEHNR, CDR2 FQNEAQ (reference sequence). After removal of 1 base from V and 11 bases from J, the junction contained 6 bases not matched to a gene. The CDR3 here is CASSLGISGGKQFF. As DNA, the CDR3 is TGTGCCAGCAGCTTAGGAATTAGCGGGGGAAAGCAGTTCTTC.

This clone came up a few times. The chain carries TRBV9 and TRBJ1-1; 7 bases map to TRBD1. Germline CDR1 and CDR2: SGDLS and YYNGEE. V lost 4 bases to trimming and J lost 7 bases; unmatched junction nucleotides: 7. The length of the CDR3 is 13 residues. CDR3 protein: CASSPQGGGEAFF. CDR3 coding DNA: TGTGCCAGCAGCCCCCAGGGGGGGGGTGAAGCTTTCTTT.

This clone turned up a few times. The V gene is TRBV5-1, the J gene TRBJ1-1; 7 bases line up with TRBD1. CDR1 and CDR2 from the germline V gene are SGHRS and YFSETQ. The CDR3 runs 13 residues. With V trimmed by 0 bases and J by 7 bases, 3 bases remained unmatched. The CDR3 loop reads CASSLGGQREAFF. DNA of the CDR3: TGCGCCAGCAGCTTGGGGGGACAGCGTGAAGCTTTCTTT.

This rearrangement joins TRBV6-1 to TRBJ2-3, with TRBD2 identical over 10 bases. The ends lost 7 bases at V and 6 bases at J; junction bases unmatched: 10. The V gene's germline CDR1 is MNHNS and CDR2 SASEGT. This CDR3 comprises 15 residues. The CDR3 nucleotides are TGTGCCAGCACGCTAGCGGGAGTAGCCGCGGATACGCAGTATTTT. It codes for CASTLAGVAADTQYF.

The genes are TRBV2 and TRBJ2-1; 9 positions agree with TRBD2. With 5 bases clipped from V and 13 bases from J, the junction kept 12 bases outside the gene matches. The germline CDR1 and CDR2 sequences are SNHLY and FYNNEI. The CDR3 has 14 residues. The CDR3 DNA sequence: TGTGCCAGCAGTTACATAGCGGGAGTACCTATCCAGTTCTTC. It yields the protein CASSYIAGVPIQFF.

This clone was observed a handful of times. CDR3 in amino acids: CASSFAGENIQYF. For the CDR3, the DNA is TGTGCCAGCAGCTTCGCAGGGGAAAACATTCAGTACTTC. The rearrangement joins TRBV11-3 to TRBJ2-4; tentative D call: TRBD1 (6 bases). CDR1 and CDR2 (germline): SGHNT, YENEEA. The germline V and J ends were trimmed by 3 bases and 5 bases, with 8 bases remaining between them. There are 13 residues in the CDR3. The variable domain in full, with the rest retrieved from reference TRBV11-3 and TRBJ2-4, is EAGVVQSPRYKIIEKKQPVAFWCNPISGHNTLYWYLQNLGQGPELLIRYENEEAVDDSQLPKDRFSAERLKGVDSTLKIQPAELGDSAVYLCASSFAGENIQYFGAGTRLSVL.

This clone has only a few counts. V usage is TRBV2 and J usage is TRBJ2-7; TRBD1 matches 7 bases. The length of the CDR3 is 13 residues. Germline V lookup: CDR1 SNHLY, CDR2 FYNNEI. Trimming took 4 bases from V and 6 from J; bases not matched to a gene: 6. The CDR3 loop is CASSGQGVGEQYF. In DNA form, the CDR3 reads TGTGCCAGCAGTGGACAGGGCGTAGGCGAGCAGTACTTC. Complete variable domain (other parts from reference TRBV2 and TRBJ2-7): EPEVTQTPSHQVTQMGQEVILRCVPISNHLYFYWYRQILGQKVEFLVSFYNNEISEKSEIFDDQFSVERPDGSNFTLKIRSTKLEDSAMYFCASSGQGVGEQYFGPGTRLTVT.

This clone was detected a few times. Other DNA sequences in this specimen translate into the identical CDR3. This chain links TRBV5-1 with TRBJ2-2; the D is unclear. Trimming stripped 1 base from V and 4 bases from J, with 8 bases between. The CDR3 length is 14 residues. Germline CDR1 SGHRS, CDR2 YFSETQ. The DNA of the CDR3 is TGCGCCAGCAGCTTGTCAGGTACCACCGGGGAGCTGTTTTTT. This gives the protein CASSLSGTTGELFF.

This sequence joins TRBV6-1 and TRBJ1-5; possible D gene TRBD1, 5 bases. The length of the CDR3 is 15 residues. V was trimmed by 4 bases and J by 11 bases, leaving 21 bases between them. Germline V CDR1 and CDR2: MNHNS, SASEGT. The CDR3 bases are TGTGCCAGCAGTGTGGATTTGGGGCAAGCTTCCGCCCAGCATTTT. Amino acid sequence: CASSVDLGQASAQHF.

This clone has just a few counts. This chain uses TRBV27 with TRBJ2-1, with TRBD2 matching 7 bases. J gave up 3 bases and V 6 bases, and 5 bases lay outside the gene matches. This CDR3 has 14 amino acids. Germline CDR1 and CDR2: MNHEY and SMNVEV (reference sequence). This CDR3 reads CASRTRDYYNEQFF. The DNA for the CDR3 is TGTGCCAGCAGGACCCGGGACTACTACAATGAGCAGTTCTTC.